Only a few counts were recorded for the clone carrying this T cell receptor (beta chain). Other nucleotide sequences from this sample produce the same CDR3. With V trimmed by 7 bases and J by 4 bases, 8 bases remained unmatched. In germline, CDR1 is SQVTM, CDR2 ANQGSEA. The CDR3 length is 13 residues. The source of the sample is a study of cytomegalovirus exposure and HLA in healthy donors. PCR was performed using 60 Vbeta and 13 Jbeta primers. Sequencing used immunoSEQ multiplex PCR; TCRdb keeps in-frame clones, though not all of them. The sample carries 160,000 or so clones, 60% to 80% recorded once.

Input material: PBMCs. The rearrangement joins TRBV29-1 to TRBJ1-1; TRBD1 agrees at 8 bases. This receptor was obtained from a man between 60 and 70 years old in good health and CMV-seronegative. CDR3 sequence (DNA): TGCAGCGCCGGACAGGGAGGAAGCACTGAAGCTTTCTTT. It encodes CSAGQGGSTEAFF. Variable domain in full (rest from reference TRBV29-1 and TRBJ1-1): SAVISQKPSRDICQRGTSLTIQCQVDSQVTMMFWYRQQPGQSLTLIATANQGSEATYESGFVIDKFPISRPNLTFSTLTVSNMSPEDSSIYLCSAGQGGSTEAFFGQGTRLTVV.